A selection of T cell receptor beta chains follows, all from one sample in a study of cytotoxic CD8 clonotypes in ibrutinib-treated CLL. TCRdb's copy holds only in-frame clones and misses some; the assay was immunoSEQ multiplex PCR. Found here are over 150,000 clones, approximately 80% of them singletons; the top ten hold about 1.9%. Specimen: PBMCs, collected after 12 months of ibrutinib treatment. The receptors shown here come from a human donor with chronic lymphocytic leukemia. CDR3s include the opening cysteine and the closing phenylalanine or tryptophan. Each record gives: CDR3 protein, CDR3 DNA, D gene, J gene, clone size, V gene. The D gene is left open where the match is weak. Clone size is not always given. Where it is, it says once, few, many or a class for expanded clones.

CASSLFVYNEQFF,TGTGCCAGCAGTTTATTTGTCTACAATGAGCAGTTCTTC,-,TRBJ2-1,-,TRBV28
CASTLGQPSGNTIYF,TGCGCCAGCACTCTCGGACAGCCCTCTGGAAACACCATATATTTT,-,TRBJ1-3,-,TRBV5-1
CASSLGQEETQYF,TGTGCCAGCAGCTTAGGGCAGGAAGAGACCCAGTACTTC,-,TRBJ2-5,-,TRBV7-2
CSVAGTSYSYEQYF,TGCAGCGTTGCCGGGACTTCCTACTCCTACGAGCAGTACTTC,-,TRBJ2-7,-,TRBV29-1
CASSYSRASDEAFF,TGTGCCAGCAGCTACTCCAGGGCTTCGGATGAAGCTTTCTTT,-,TRBJ1-1,-,TRBV5-5
CASSLRDPRGDEQYF,TGTGCCAGCAGCCTCCGGGACCCCAGAGGGGACGAGCAGTACTTC,-,TRBJ2-7,-,TRBV4-2
CASSERYLGQLRFNEKLFF,TGTGCCAGCAGTGAACGCTACCTAGGACAGCTACGCTTCAATGAAAAACTGTTTTTT,-,TRBJ1-4,-,TRBV2
CASSYQAPGLGWAQYF,TGTGCCAGCAGTTACCAGGCTCCCGGATTAGGGTGGGCGCAGTATTTT,-,TRBJ2-3,-,TRBV6-5
CASSQERGTSGQGEKLFF,TGCGCCAGCAGCCAAGAAAGAGGAACTTCGGGACAGGGTGAAAAACTGTTTTTT,TRBD1,TRBJ1-4,once,TRBV4-1
CASSLGRWDGSAYEQYF,TGTGCCAGCAGCTTAGGTCGTTGGGATGGGAGTGCCTACGAGCAGTACTTC,-,TRBJ2-7,-,TRBV13
CASRQTGGGTEAFF,TGTGCCAGCAGACAGACAGGGGGAGGGACTGAAGCTTTCTTT,TRBD1,TRBJ1-1,-,TRBV27
CASPKGGYEQYF,TGTGCCAGCCCGAAGGGTGGCTACGAGCAGTACTTC,-,TRBJ2-7,-,TRBV28
CASPGASRDTQYF,TGTGCCAGCCCAGGCGCCTCCCGGGATACGCAGTATTTT,-,TRBJ2-3,-,TRBV18
CASSEVDRGLAGELFF,TGTGCCAGCAGTGAAGTGGACAGGGGGCTCGCCGGGGAGCTGTTTTTT,TRBD1,TRBJ2-2,-,TRBV6-1
CASSGVGASNQPQHF,TGTGCCAGCAGTGGGGTAGGGGCCAGCAATCAGCCCCAGCATTTT,-,TRBJ1-5,-,TRBV2